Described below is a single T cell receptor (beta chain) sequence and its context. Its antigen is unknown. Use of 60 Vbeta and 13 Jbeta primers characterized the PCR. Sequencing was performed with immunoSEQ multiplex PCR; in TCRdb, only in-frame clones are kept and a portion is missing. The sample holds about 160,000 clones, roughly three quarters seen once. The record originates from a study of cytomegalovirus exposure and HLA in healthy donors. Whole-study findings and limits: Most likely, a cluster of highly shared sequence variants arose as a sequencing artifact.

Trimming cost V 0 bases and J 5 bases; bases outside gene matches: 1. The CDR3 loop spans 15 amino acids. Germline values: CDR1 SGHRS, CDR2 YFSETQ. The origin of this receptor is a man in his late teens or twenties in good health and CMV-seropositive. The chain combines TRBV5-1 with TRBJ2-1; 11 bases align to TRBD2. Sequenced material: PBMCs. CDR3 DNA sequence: TGCGCCAGCAGCTTGGAACTAGCGGGAGACAATGAGCAGTTCTTC. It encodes CASSLELAGDNEQFF.